This T cell receptor beta chain appears in the sequencing data of a study of memory CD4+ T cells and cytomegalovirus serostatus. The sort gate was single viable CD3+CD4+CD8-CD45RO+ cells for memory CD4+ T cells. Total CD4+ T cells were enriched by CD4 positive selection. Trimming pared 1 base from V and 7 bases from J, leaving 13 bases between. Germline V gene sequence: CDR1 SGHTA, CDR2 FQGNSA. This CDR3 is 14 amino acids long. Original handling: After removing out-of-frame reads, over 2 million distinct TCRbeta sequences remained. Here immunoSEQ multiplex PCR was the method, and the copy in TCRdb shows in-frame clones only, minus some. The V and J calls and clone size were taken over from that table, and D and trimming were inferred from the DNA. The sample lists roughly 60,000 clones; roughly three quarters were seen once.

The chain links TRBV7-2 to TRBJ1-2; D uncertain. The sample consisted of memory CD4+ T cells from blood. The source is an adult in good health and CMV-seronegative. For the CDR3, the DNA is TGTGCCAGCAGCTTAGGACCGACGAAGGGTGGCTACACCTTC. The encoded protein is CASSLGPTKGGYTF.